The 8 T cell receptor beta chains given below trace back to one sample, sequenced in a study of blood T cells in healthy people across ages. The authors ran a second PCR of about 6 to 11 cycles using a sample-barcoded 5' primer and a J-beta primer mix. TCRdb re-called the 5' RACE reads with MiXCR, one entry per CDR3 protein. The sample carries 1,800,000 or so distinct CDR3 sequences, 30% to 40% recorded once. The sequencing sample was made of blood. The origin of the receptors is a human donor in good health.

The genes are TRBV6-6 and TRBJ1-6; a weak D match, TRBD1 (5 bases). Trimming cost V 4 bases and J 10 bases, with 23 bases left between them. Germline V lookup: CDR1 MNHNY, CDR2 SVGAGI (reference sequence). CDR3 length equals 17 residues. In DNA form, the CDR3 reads TGTGCCAGCAGTTCCAAGACGGCGGGGGTAGGGACGTCACCCCTCCACTTT. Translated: CASSSKTAGVGTSPLHF.

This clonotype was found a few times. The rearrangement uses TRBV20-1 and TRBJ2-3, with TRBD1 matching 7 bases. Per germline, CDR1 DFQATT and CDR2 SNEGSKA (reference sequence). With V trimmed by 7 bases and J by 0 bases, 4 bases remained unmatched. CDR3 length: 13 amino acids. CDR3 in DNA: TGCAGTGGCTCCAGGGGGAGCACAGATACGCAGTATTTT. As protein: CSGSRGSTDTQYF.

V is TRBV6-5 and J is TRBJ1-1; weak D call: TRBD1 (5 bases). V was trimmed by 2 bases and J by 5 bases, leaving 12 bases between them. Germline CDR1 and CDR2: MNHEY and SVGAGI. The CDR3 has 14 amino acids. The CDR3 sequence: CASSYAGTPTEAFF. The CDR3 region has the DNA TGTGCCAGCAGTTACGCGGGGACCCCTACTGAAGCTTTCTTT.

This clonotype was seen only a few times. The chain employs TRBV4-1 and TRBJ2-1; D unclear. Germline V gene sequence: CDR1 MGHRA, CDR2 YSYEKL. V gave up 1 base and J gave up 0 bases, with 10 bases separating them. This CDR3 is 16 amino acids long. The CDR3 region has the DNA TGCGCCAGCAGCCAAGGGCGGCAGAGCTCCTACAATGAGCAGTTCTTC. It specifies CASSQGRQSSYNEQFF.

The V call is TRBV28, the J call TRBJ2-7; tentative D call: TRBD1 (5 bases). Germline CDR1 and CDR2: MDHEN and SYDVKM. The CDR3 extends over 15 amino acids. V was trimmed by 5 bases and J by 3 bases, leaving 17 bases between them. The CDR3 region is CASSPRDRAIYEQYF. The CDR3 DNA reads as TGTGCCAGCAGTCCCAGAGACAGAGCGATCTACGAGCAGTACTTC.

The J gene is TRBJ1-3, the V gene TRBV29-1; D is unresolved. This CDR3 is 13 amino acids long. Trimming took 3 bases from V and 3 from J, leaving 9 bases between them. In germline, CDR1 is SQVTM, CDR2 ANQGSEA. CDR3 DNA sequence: TGCAGCGTTGATCAAGAGAATGGAAACACCATATATTTT. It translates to CSVDQENGNTIYF.

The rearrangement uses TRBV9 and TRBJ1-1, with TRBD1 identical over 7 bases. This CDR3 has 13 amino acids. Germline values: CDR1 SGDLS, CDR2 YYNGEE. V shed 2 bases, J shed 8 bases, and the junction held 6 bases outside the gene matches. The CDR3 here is CASSVLTGMEAFF. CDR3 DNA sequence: TGTGCCAGCAGCGTCCTGACAGGGATGGAAGCTTTCTTT. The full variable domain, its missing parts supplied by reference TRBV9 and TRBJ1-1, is DSGVTQTPKHLITATGQRVTLRCSPRSGDLSVYWYQQSLDQGLQFLIQYYNGEERAKGNILERFSAQQFPDLHSELNLSSLELGDSALYFCASSVLTGMEAFFGQGTRLTVV.

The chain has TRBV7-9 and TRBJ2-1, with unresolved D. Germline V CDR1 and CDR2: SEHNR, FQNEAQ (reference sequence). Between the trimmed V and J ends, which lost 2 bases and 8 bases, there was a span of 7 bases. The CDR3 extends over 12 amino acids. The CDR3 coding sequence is TGTGCCAGCAGCTTAACGTGGGATGAGCAGTTCTTC. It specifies CASSLTWDEQFF.